Given below is one T cell receptor (beta chain) in context. Alongside a J-beta primer mix, a sample-barcoded 5' primer served in a second PCR lasting 7 to 11 cycles. Each CDR3 protein gets one entry after TCRdb re-called the 5' RACE reads with MiXCR. The sample includes 650,000 to 1,000,000 distinct CDR3 sequences, 30% to 45% seen only once; the top ten take 10% to 15%. This sample was included in a study of blood T cells in healthy people across ages. The CDR3 has 14 amino acids. Trimming removed 5 bases from V and 8 bases from J, with 15 bases in between. Germline lookup yields CDR1 SGHTA and CDR2 FQGNSA.

V is TRBV7-2 and J is TRBJ1-4; D remains unclear. The TCR was taken from a man aged 18-30 years in good health. Material: blood. CDR3 DNA: TGTGCCAGCAGCCCCGGGGAGGGTTACGAAAAACTGTTTTTT. It codes for CASSPGEGYEKLFF.